The source of this T cell receptor beta chain is a study of blood T cell repertoires in COVID-19. Study at large: The study drew acute and convalescent COVID-19 samples from the United States, Italy and Spain.

Clones were sequenced by immunoSEQ multiplex PCR, and TCRdb holds only the in-frame ones, with some missing. The sample includes about 230,000 clones, 80% to 90% of them seen just once. Trimming removed 6 bases from V and 0 bases from J, with 12 bases in between. The CDR3 extends over 14 amino acids. The germline CDR1 and CDR2 sequences are MGHRA and YSYEKL. Sequencing was performed on PBMCs or T cells enriched from blood (not recorded which). The chain carries TRBV4-1 and TRBJ2-7, with D possibly matching TRBD1 (5 bases). This TCR was recovered from a woman in her twenties or thirties who had been exposed to COVID-19. The CDR3 protein is CASRPNQGSYEQYF. DNA of the CDR3: TGCGCCAGCAGACCGAACCAGGGCTCCTACGAGCAGTACTTC.